The subject of this entry is one T cell receptor (beta chain). This entry comes from a study of blood T cell repertoires in COVID-19. Germline-derived CDR1 and CDR2 are MDHEN and SYDVKM. The CDR3 is made up of 14 amino acids. V gave up 3 bases and J gave up 2 bases; unmatched junction bases: 4. Only in-frame clones appear in the TCRdb table, and some are missing; sequencing was by immunoSEQ multiplex PCR. The table shows over 250,000 clones, with approximately 92% occurring only once. The sequencing sample was made of PBMCs or T cells enriched from blood (not recorded which). The origin of this receptor is a woman between 18 and 30 years old who had recovered from COVID-19. The V and J genes are TRBV28 and TRBJ2-7; TRBD2 matches 7 bases. Written as DNA, the CDR3 is TGTGCCAGCAGTTTGTGGGGGGGAACCTACGAGCAGTACTTC. Translated: CASSLWGGTYEQYF.